The 13 T cell receptor beta chains in this list originate from one sample, sequenced in a study of OX40 agonist ivuxolimab in advanced cancers. Sequencing was performed with immunoSEQ multiplex PCR; in TCRdb, only in-frame clones are kept and a portion is missing. The profile covers about 78,000 clones, with roughly 80% appearing a single time and 0.4% to 0.5% taken by the ten largest. Sequencing used CD4+ or CD8+ T cells sorted from blood, obtained in a trial of the OX40 agonist ivuxolimab. These receptors were obtained from an adult with an advanced solid tumor such as melanoma, head and neck, liver or kidney cancer.

The chain links TRBV5-1 to TRBJ2-5, with 8 positions matching TRBD2. CDR1 SGHRS and CDR2 YFSETQ come from the germline V gene. This CDR3 region has 14 residues. V lost 4 bases and J lost 4; bases outside the gene matches: 6. CDR3 amino acids: CASSKGLGGETQYF. CDR3 bases: TGCGCCAGCAGCAAGGGACTAGGAGGAGAGACCCAGTACTTC. Full variable domain (remainder filled in from reference TRBV5-1 and TRBJ2-5): KAGVTQTPRYLIKTRGQQVTLSCSPISGHRSVSWYQQTPGQGLQFLFEYFSETQRNKGNFPGRFSGRQFSNSRSEMNVSTLELGDSALYLCASSKGLGGETQYFGPGTRLLVL.

This clone appeared a single time. The genes are TRBV28 and TRBJ1-2; D gene uncertain. Between the trimmed V and J ends, which lost 6 bases and 5 bases, there was a span of 13 bases. The CDR3 spans 13 residues. CDR1 and CDR2 (germline): MDHEN, SYDVKM. As DNA, the CDR3 is TGTGCCAGCAGGTCAACGGACGTGTATGGCTACACCTTC. It specifies CASRSTDVYGYTF.

This rearrangement joins TRBV14 to TRBJ2-1, with D maybe TRBD1 (5 bases). Deletions cut 2 bases from V and 9 bases from J, with 11 bases between. CDR3 size: 13 residues. In germline, CDR1 is SGHDN, CDR2 FVKESK. The CDR3 is CASSQQGYGEQFF. CDR3 DNA: TGTGCCAGCAGCCAACAGGGTTATGGTGAGCAGTTCTTC.

The gene calls are TRBV21-1 and TRBJ2-7; no DNA check was done on the table's D call, TRBD1. TRBV21-1 is a pseudogene locus. CDR3 length equals 19 residues. DNA for the CDR3: TGTGCCAGCAGTTCCCCCTTCCCGAAGGACAGGGAATTTCTCTACGAGCAGTACGTC. It is translated as CASSSPFPKDREFLYEQYV.

V usage is TRBV2 and J usage is TRBJ1-5; D gene ambiguous. CDR1 and CDR2 (germline): SNHLY, FYNNEI. The V and J ends lost 5 bases and 0 bases respectively, with 11 bases between them. The CDR3 loop spans 15 amino acids. The CDR3 bases are TGTGCCAGCAGTAGACTTACAAATAGCAATCAGCCCCAGCATTTT. It translates to CASSRLTNSNQPQHF.

The genes are TRBV10-3 and TRBJ2-4, with D perhaps given as TRBD1 or TRBD2 (5 bases each). V lost 6 bases and J lost 3, with 15 bases in between. The germline V gene has CDR1 ENHRY and CDR2 SYGVKD. The CDR3 spans 15 residues. The CDR3, as DNA: TGTGCCATCAGCCCCGGGACCGGAGGCAAAAACATTCAGTACTTC. It is translated as CAISPGTGGKNIQYF.

J is TRBJ2-5 and V is TRBV10-3; possible D gene TRBD2, 6 bases. The CDR3 runs to 14 residues. V dropped 6 bases and J dropped 5 bases, with 16 bases sitting between them. Germline V lookup: CDR1 ENHRY, CDR2 SYGVKD. CDR3 loop: CAIRPGLGGETQYF. CDR3 DNA: TGTGCCATCAGACCGGGACTTGGGGGGGAGACCCAGTACTTC.

CDR3 protein: CASSARQGLIVGYTF. CDR3 DNA: TGTGCCAGTAGTGCCCGACAGGGCCTGATAGTCGGCTACACCTTC. V usage is TRBV19 and J usage is TRBJ1-2, with 7 bases that match TRBD1. Germline loops: CDR1 LNHDA, CDR2 SQIVND (reference sequence). The CDR3 extends over 15 amino acids. After removal of 5 bases from V and 8 bases from J, the junction contained 14 bases not matched to a gene. Full variable domain (rest looked up from reference TRBV19 and TRBJ1-2): DGGITQSPKYLFRKEGQNVTLSCEQNLNHDAMYWYRQDPGQGLRLIYYSQIVNDFQKGDIAEGYSVSREKKESFPLTVTSAQKNPTAFYLCASSARQGLIVGYTFGSGTRLTVV.

The chain carries TRBV7-2 and TRBJ1-2, with no clear D. Trimming removed 1 base at V and 2 bases at J, with 14 bases between. This CDR3 region has 16 residues. Germline V gives CDR1 SGHTA, CDR2 FQGNSA. The CDR3: CASSLVMVVENYGYTF. The CDR3 DNA is TGTGCCAGCAGCTTAGTTATGGTGGTGGAGAACTATGGCTACACCTTC.

The genes are TRBV10-3 and TRBJ1-2; 12 bases are shared with TRBD1. Germline V gives CDR1 ENHRY, CDR2 SYGVKD. The trim removed 6 bases at V and 3 bases at J, leaving 8 bases unmatched. The CDR3 sequence is 16 residues long. CDR3 nucleotides: TGTGCCATCAGCCCGGGACAGGGGGCGGGGGACTATGGCTACACCTTC. Its protein product is CAISPGQGAGDYGYTF.

This sequence joins TRBV6-1 and TRBJ1-1; D uncertain. V lost 5 bases and J lost 0, with 13 bases in between. The CDR3 is 15 residues long. CDR1 is MNHNS, CDR2 SASEGT, per germline. The CDR3 bases are TGTGCCAGCAGTCCGCGGAAAACCCTGAACACTGAAGCTTTCTTT. Translated: CASSPRKTLNTEAFF.

The chain carries TRBV5-1 and TRBJ1-4, with 8 bases identical to TRBD1. Unmatched junction bases numbered 6, after V lost 4 bases and J lost 7 bases. The CDR3 consists of 14 residues. Germline loops: CDR1 SGHRS, CDR2 YFSETQ. CDR3 protein: CASSGQGSGEKLFF. The CDR3 DNA sequence: TGCGCCAGCAGCGGACAGGGAAGCGGTGAAAAACTGTTTTTT.

The CDR3 is CASSEAVTGVYYGYTF. Written as DNA, the CDR3 is TGTGCCAGCAGTGAAGCTGTGACAGGGGTTTACTATGGCTACACCTTC. The chain employs TRBV6-1 and TRBJ1-2; TRBD1 agrees at 8 bases. This CDR3 has 16 amino acids. V shed 0 bases, J shed 3 bases, and the junction held 6 bases outside the gene matches. CDR1 MNHNS and CDR2 SASEGT come from the germline V gene.